The clone carrying this TCR beta chain was counted at least ten times. Its antigen is not identified. TCRdb recomputed calls from the reads with MiXCR, one row per CDR3 protein. In the table there are around 450,000 distinct CDR3 sequences, 10% to 12% of which are singletons. This CDR3 contains 12 residues. The ends were cut back, 4 bases at V and 8 bases at J, with 11 bases in the middle. Germline lookup yields CDR1 LGHNT and CDR2 FRNRAP. This entry comes from a study of T cell repertoires in cytomegalovirus infection. Study information: A matching HLA type, together with CMV infection, was signaled by public TCR beta signatures.

Findings and limits, study-wide: CMV carriers having the relevant HLA were flagged by cumulative public TCR beta family frequency. CMV-specific TCR beta clonotypes restricted by HLA-C were the ones dominating the ex vivo response.

The chain is built from TRBV12-5 and TRBJ1-2; no clear D gene. The receptor was isolated from a human donor in good health (CMV status not recorded). Some clones in this sample may be carry-over from other donors' samples. The sample taken for sequencing was PBMCs. CDR3 sequence: CASGSDLHGYTF. The CDR3, as DNA: TGTGCTAGTGGTTCCGACCTGCACGGCTACACCTTC.